This TCR beta chain was documented in a study of naive and memory T cell subsets. The library had UMIs added by 3' ligation of an oligonucleotide to TCR cDNA. This clonotype was picked up a small number of times. Ligated cDNA underwent four rounds of PCR with nested alpha and beta constant region primers and SP2. One entry per CDR3 protein results from TCRdb running MiXCR on the 5' RACE reads. The sample has about 62,000 distinct CDR3 sequences, more than 6% seen once; the top ten hold 15% to 20%. The receptor comes from a female donor in good health.

CDR3 DNA: TGTGCCAGCAGCCATACAGGCGGGGGGCATGACGAGCAGTACTTC. Translated, it gives CASSHTGGGHDEQYF. The rearrangement links TRBV3-1 to TRBJ2-7, with TRBD2 identical over 8 bases. Germline values: CDR1 LGHDT, CDR2 YNNKEL (reference sequence). J was trimmed by 5 bases and V by 3 bases; bases with no gene match: 9. The CDR3 length is 15 residues.